The subject of this entry is one T cell receptor beta chain. Primed by a sample-barcoded 5' primer and a J-beta primer mix, a second PCR proceeded for 7 to 11 cycles. TCRdb used MiXCR to reprocess the 5' RACE reads, holding one entry per CDR3 protein. This sample has roughly 1.5 million distinct CDR3 sequences; approximately 43% occur once, and the top ten carry less than 5%. The ends were cut back, 0 bases at V and 9 bases at J, with 21 bases in the middle. CDR3 length equals 17 residues. From germline, CDR1 is MNHEY and CDR2 SVGEGT. The sample comes from a study of blood T cells in healthy people across ages.

V and J are TRBV6-2 or TRBV6-3 and TRBJ2-1; a possible D gene is TRBD1 (6 bases). This TCR was recovered from a woman under 30 in good health. Sequencing used blood. CDR3 sequence (DNA): TGTGCCAGCAGTTACTCCCGATCGGGACACATACACAGTGAGCAGTTCTTC. This encodes CASSYSRSGHIHSEQFF.